This TCR beta chain was profiled in a study of T cells in Graves' hyperthyroidism and ophthalmopathy. Study results and caveats: Most thyroid clonotypes expanded above 0.001 appeared in blood too.

This CDR3 is built from 14 residues. The germline gives CDR1 DFQATT, CDR2 SNEGSKA (reference sequence). V lost 5 bases, J lost 4 bases, and 15 bases lay in between. This clonotype has at least ten counts. Its antigen is currently unknown. RNA transcripts yielded amplified TCR beta CDR3 regions. First-round RT-PCR of the TCR CDR3 relied on the HTBI primer set. TCRdb used MiXCR to reprocess the multiplex PCR reads, holding one entry per CDR3 protein. The table lists about 640,000 distinct CDR3 sequences, around 20% of them singletons, with around a third in the top ten. The chain recombines TRBV20-1 with TRBJ1-5; tentatively, D is TRBD1 (6 bases). The TCR sequence derives from a man aged 30 to 39 with Graves' ophthalmopathy. The specimen sequenced was blood. The CDR3 region has the DNA TGCAGTGCTGTCACAACAGGGCGAAATCAGCCCCAGCATTTT. Residues: CSAVTTGRNQPQHF.